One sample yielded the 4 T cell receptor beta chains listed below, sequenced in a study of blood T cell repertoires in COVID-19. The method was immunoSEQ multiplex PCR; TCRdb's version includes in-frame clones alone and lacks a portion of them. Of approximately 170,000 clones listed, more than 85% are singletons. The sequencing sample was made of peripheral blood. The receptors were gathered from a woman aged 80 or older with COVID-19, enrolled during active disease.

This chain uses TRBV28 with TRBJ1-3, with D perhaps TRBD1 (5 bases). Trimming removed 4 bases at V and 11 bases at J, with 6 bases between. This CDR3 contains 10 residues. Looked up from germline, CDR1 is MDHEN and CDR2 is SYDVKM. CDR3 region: CASSSTAIYF. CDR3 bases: TGTGCCAGCAGTTCGACAGCCATATATTTT.

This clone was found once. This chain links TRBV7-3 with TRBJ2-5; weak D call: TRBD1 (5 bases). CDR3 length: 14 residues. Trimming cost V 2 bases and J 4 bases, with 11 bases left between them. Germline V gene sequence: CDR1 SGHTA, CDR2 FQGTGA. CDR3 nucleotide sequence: TGTGCCAGCAGCTTACAGGGCTTGGGAGAGACCCAGTACTTC. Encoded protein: CASSLQGLGETQYF.

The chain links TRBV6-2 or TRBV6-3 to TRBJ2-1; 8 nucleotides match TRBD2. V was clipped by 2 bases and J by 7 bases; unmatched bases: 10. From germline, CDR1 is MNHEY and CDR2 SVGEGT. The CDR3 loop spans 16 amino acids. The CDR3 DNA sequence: TGTGCCAGCAGTTACGGTCGGGAGGGCCGGGGAAATGAGCAGTTCTTC. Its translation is CASSYGREGRGNEQFF.

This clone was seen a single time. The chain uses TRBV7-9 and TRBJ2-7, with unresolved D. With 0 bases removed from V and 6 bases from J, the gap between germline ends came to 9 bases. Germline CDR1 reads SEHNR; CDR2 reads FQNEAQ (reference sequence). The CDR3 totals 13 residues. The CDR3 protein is CASSLALGGEQYF. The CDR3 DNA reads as TGTGCCAGCAGCTTAGCGCTCGGTGGCGAGCAGTACTTC.